These T cell receptor beta chains were read from a single sample in a study of graft-versus-host responses after intestinal transplantation. Libraries were prepared by immunoSEQ multiplex PCR; TCRdb keeps only in-frame clonotypes and omits some of them. The sample contains 20,000 to 25,000 clones, 89% of which appear only once. The material was PBMCs, obtained around 68 days after intestinal transplantation. The receptors originated from a human patient who received an intestinal transplant, so some T cells may come from the graft donor. Both conserved end residues are part of each CDR3. D genes are given only for firm matches. Size is omitted from some rows. Given values are once, few, many or a class for expanded clones.

CDR3 length,J gene,V gene,clone size,D gene,CDR3 DNA,CDR3 protein
15,TRBJ2-7,TRBV6-5,-,-,TGTGCCAGCAGTACGGCTCGTTCAGCTCGGTACGAGCAGTACTTC,CASSTARSARYEQYF
16,TRBJ2-1,TRBV9,-,-,TGTGCCAGCAGCCCCCCGAGGGGGGGGGCCTACAATGAGCAGTTCTTC,CASSPPRGGAYNEQFF
14,TRBJ2-7,TRBV7-2,few,TRBD1,TGTGCCAGCAGCCCACAGGGGACGGGGTACGAGCAGTACTTC,CASSPQGTGYEQYF
14,TRBJ2-3,TRBV19,-,-,TGTGCCAGTACTAAGGGGGAATACACAGATACGCAGTATTTT,CASTKGEYTDTQYF
17,TRBJ2-3,TRBV7-8,-,-,TGTGCCAGCAGCTCCAGTCGGACTCCCAAAAACACAGATACGCAGTATTTT,CASSSSRTPKNTDTQYF
17,TRBJ1-5,TRBV7-2,-,-,TGTGCCAGCAGCTACCCATGGACCGCTTATAGCAATCAGCCCCAGCATTTT,CASSYPWTAYSNQPQHF
15,TRBJ2-7,TRBV4-3,-,-,TGCGCCAGCAGCCAAGGAAGACAGAATTTCTACGAGCAGTACTTC,CASSQGRQNFYEQYF
13,TRBJ1-3,TRBV4-3,few,-,TGCGCCAGCAGCCATATCAGGGAAAACACCATATATTTT,CASSHIRENTIYF
15,TRBJ1-2,TRBV6-5,-,TRBD1,TGTGCCAGCAGAGAGACCAGGGGGCTTGACTATGGCTACACCTTC,CASRETRGLDYGYTF
14,TRBJ2-1,TRBV2,-,-,TGTGCCAGTCAGGGGACTAATTCCAACAATGAGCAGTTCTTC,CASQGTNSNNEQFF
15,TRBJ1-2,TRBV4-3,-,-,TGCGCCAGCAGCCAAGACAGGAGCCAAAATATGGGCTACACCTTC,CASSQDRSQNMGYTF
16,TRBJ2-3,TRBV7-2,-,TRBD2,TGTGCCAGCAGCCCTCCTAGCGGGGGGGCCACAGATACGCAGTATTTT,CASSPPSGGATDTQYF
14,TRBJ2-5,TRBV30,few,-,TGTGCCTGGAGTGCCCGGGGAGGGGGCGAGACCCAGTACTTC,CAWSARGGGETQYF
17,TRBJ2-7,TRBV11-2,-,-,TGTGCCAGCAGCTTAGCCCGGGCCGAGGGATTCCCCTACGAGCAGTACTTC,CASSLARAEGFPYEQYF
15,TRBJ2-3,TRBV7-9,-,-,TGTGCCAGCAGCAGCCGCGACTACAACACAGATACGCAGTATTTT,CASSSRDYNTDTQYF
18,TRBJ1-5,TRBV7-9,-,TRBD1,TGTGCCAGCAGCTTAGTAGAGGAATGGGACAGGAACCATCAGCCCCAGCATTTT,CASSLVEEWDRNHQPQHF
14,TRBJ2-1,TRBV6-6,-,TRBD2,TGTGCCAGCAGCCGTAGCGGGGGGTACAATGAGCAGTTCTTC,CASSRSGGYNEQFF